This record looks at one T cell receptor beta chain sequence and its context. What it binds is not known. The data were obtained in a study of cytomegalovirus exposure and HLA in healthy donors. General study points: In a later analysis, parvovirus B19, influenza, CMV and Epstein-Barr virus appeared linked to several top co-occurrence clusters.

Primers for the PCR totalled 60 Vbeta and 13 Jbeta. Some clones are missing from TCRdb's copy, which holds only in-frame ones; the method was immunoSEQ multiplex PCR. Of approximately 90,000 clones listed, about three quarters are singletons. CDR1 is MNHEY and CDR2 is SMNVEV in the germline V gene (reference sequence). The CDR3 sequence is 15 residues long. The V and J ends lost 5 bases and 0 bases respectively, with 14 bases between them. Input material: PBMCs. The clonotype originates from a boy younger than 18 in good health and CMV-seronegative. The rearrangement uses TRBV27 and TRBJ2-7; D is perhaps TRBD2 (6 bases). CDR3 DNA: TGTGCCAGCAGTCTCCGGGACTCTGCCTCCTACGAGCAGTACTTC. Protein product: CASSLRDSASYEQYF.